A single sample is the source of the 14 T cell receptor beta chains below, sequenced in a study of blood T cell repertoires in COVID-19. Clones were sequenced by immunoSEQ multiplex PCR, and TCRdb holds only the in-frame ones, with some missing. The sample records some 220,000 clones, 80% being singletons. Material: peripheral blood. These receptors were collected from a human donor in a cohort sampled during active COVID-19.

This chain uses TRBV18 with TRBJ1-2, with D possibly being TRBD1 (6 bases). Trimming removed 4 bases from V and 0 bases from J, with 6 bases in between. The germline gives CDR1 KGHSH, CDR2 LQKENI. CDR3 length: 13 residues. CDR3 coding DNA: TGTGCCAGCTCACGGACAGCTAACTATGGCTACACCTTC. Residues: CASSRTANYGYTF.

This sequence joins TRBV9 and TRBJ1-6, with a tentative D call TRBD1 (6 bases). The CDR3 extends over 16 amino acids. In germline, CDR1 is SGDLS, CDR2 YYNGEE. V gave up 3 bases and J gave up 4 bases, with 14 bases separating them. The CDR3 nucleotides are TGTGCCAGCAGCGACCCCAGAGGGGGTTATAATTCACCCCTCCACTTT. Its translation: CASSDPRGGYNSPLHF.

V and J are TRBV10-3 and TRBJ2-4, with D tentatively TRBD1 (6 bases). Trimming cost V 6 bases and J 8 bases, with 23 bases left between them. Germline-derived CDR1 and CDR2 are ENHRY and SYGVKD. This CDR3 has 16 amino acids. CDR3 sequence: CAISAADGQLTDIQYF. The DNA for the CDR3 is TGTGCCATCAGCGCTGCTGACGGACAGCTAACGGACATTCAGTACTTC.

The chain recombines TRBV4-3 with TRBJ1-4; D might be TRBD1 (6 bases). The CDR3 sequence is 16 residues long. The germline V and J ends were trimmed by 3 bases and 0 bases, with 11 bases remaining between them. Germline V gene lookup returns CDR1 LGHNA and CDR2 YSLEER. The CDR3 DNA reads TGCGCCAGCAGCCAGGGGAGGGGGACAACTAATGAAAAACTGTTTTTT. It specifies CASSQGRGTTNEKLFF.

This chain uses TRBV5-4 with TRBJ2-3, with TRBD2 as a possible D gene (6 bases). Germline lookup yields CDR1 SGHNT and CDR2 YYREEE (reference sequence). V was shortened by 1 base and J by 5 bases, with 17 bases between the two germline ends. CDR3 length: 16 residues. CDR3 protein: CASSLNRGRGVDTQYF. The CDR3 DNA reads TGTGCCAGCAGCTTGAATCGGGGGAGAGGAGTAGATACGCAGTATTTT.

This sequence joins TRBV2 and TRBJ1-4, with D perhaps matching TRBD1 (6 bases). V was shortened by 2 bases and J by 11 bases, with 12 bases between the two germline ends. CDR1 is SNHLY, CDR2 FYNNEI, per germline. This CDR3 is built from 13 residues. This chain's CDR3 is CASSELGDIKLFF. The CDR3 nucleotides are TGTGCCAGCAGTGAATTAGGGGACATCAAACTGTTTTTT.

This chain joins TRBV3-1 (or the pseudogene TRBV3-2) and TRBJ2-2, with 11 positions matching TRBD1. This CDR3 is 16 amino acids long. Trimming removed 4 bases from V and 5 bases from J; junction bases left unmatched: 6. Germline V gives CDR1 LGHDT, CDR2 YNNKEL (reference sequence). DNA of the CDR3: TGTGCCAGCAGCCCGCCGGGACAGGGGGGGACCGGGGAGCTGTTTTTT. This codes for CASSPPGQGGTGELFF.

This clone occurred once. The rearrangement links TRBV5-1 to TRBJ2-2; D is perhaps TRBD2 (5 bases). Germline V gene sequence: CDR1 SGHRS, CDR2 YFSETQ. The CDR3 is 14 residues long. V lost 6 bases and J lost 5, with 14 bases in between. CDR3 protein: CASNRDKETGELFF. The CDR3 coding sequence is TGCGCCAGCAACCGGGATAAGGAGACCGGGGAGCTGTTTTTT.

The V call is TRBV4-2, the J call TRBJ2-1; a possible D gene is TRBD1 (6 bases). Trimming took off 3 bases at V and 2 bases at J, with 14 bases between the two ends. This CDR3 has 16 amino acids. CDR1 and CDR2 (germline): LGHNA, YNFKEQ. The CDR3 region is CASSHPAGVTYNEQFF. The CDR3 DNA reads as TGTGCCAGCAGCCACCCGGCAGGGGTTACCTACAATGAGCAGTTCTTC.

The CDR3 sequence is CASSVGGGEDTQYF. The CDR3 DNA sequence: TGTGCCAGCAGCGTAGGTGGAGGGGAAGATACGCAGTATTTT. The V gene is TRBV9, the J gene TRBJ2-3; the D gene is possibly TRBD2 (6 bases). The CDR3 has 14 residues. Germline V gene sequence: CDR1 SGDLS, CDR2 YYNGEE. Trimming shortened V by 0 bases and J by 5 bases, and 10 bases separated the two germline ends. The full variable domain, its missing parts supplied by reference TRBV9 and TRBJ2-3, is DSGVTQTPKHLITATGQRVTLRCSPRSGDLSVYWYQQSLDQGLQFLIQYYNGEERAKGNILERFSAQQFPDLHSELNLSSLELGDSALYFCASSVGGGEDTQYFGPGTRLTVL.

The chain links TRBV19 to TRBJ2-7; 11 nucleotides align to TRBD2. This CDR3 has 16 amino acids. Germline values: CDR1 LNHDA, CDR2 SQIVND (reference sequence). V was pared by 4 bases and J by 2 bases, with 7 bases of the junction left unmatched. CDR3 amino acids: CASSTSTSGGAYEQYF. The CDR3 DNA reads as TGTGCCAGTAGTACCTCCACTAGCGGGGGTGCCTACGAGCAGTACTTC.

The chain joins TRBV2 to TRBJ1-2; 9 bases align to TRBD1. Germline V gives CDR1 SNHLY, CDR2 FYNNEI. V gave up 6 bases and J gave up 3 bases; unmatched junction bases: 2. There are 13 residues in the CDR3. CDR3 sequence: CASRRTGDYGYTF. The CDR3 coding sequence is TGTGCCAGCAGAAGGACAGGGGACTATGGCTACACCTTC.

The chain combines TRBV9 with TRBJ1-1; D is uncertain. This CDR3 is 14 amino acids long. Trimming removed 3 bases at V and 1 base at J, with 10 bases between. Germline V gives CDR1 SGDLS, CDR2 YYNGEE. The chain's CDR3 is CASSAMAQNTEAFF. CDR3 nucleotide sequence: TGTGCCAGCAGCGCAATGGCACAGAACACTGAAGCTTTCTTT.

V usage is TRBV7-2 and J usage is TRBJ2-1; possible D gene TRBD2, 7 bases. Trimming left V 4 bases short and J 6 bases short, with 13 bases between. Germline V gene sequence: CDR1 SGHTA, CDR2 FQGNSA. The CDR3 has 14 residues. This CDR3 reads CASSSYGGPNEQFF. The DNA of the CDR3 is TGTGCCAGCAGCTCCTACGGGGGGCCCAATGAGCAGTTCTTC.